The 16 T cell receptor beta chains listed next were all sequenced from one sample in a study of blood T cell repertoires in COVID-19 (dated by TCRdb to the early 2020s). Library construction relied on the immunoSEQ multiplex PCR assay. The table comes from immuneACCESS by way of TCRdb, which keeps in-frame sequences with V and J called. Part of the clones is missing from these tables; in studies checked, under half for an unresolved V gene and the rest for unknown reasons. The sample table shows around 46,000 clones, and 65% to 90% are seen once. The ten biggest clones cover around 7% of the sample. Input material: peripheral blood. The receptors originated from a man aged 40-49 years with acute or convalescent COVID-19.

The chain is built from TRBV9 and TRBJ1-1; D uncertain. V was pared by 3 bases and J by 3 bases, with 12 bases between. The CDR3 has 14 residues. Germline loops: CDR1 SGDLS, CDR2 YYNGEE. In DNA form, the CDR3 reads TGTGCCAGCAGCGCCCCAGGTCTGGACACTGAAGCTTTCTTT. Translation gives CASSAPGLDTEAFF.

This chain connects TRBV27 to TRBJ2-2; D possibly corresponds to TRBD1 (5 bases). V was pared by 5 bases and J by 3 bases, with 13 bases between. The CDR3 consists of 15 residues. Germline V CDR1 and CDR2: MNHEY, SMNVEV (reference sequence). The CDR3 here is CASSPPWGDTGELFF. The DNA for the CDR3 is TGTGCCAGCAGTCCTCCTTGGGGCGACACCGGGGAGCTGTTTTTT.

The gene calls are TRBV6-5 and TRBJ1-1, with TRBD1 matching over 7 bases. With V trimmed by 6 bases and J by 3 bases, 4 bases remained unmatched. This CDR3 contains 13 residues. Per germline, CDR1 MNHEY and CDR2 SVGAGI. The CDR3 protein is CASSGDSYTEAFF. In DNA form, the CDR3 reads TGTGCCAGCAGCGGGGACAGTTACACTGAAGCTTTCTTT.

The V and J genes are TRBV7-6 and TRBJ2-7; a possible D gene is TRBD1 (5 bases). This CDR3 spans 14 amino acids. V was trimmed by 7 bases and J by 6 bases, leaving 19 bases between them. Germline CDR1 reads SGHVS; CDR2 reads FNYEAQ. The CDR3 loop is CASMVGRARGEQYF. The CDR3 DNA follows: TGTGCCAGCATGGTGGGCAGGGCAAGGGGCGAGCAGTACTTC.

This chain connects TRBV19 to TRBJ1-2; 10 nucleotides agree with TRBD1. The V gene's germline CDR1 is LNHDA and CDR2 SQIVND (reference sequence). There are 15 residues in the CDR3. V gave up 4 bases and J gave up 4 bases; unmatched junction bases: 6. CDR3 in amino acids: CASSTPGQGIYGYTF. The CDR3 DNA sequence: TGTGCCAGTAGTACCCCGGGACAGGGGATCTATGGCTACACCTTC.

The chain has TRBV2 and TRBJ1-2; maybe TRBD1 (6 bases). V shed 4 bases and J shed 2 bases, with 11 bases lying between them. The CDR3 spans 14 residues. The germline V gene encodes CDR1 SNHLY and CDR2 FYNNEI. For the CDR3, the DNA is TGTGCCAGCAGTGTAAACAGGGTGAACTATGGCTACACCTTC. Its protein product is CASSVNRVNYGYTF.

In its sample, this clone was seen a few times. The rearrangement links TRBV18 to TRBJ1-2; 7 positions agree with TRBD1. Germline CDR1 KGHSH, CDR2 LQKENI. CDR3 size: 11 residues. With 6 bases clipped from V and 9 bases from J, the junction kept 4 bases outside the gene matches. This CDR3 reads CASSSTGSYTF. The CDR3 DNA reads TGTGCCAGCTCGTCGACAGGGAGCTACACCTTC. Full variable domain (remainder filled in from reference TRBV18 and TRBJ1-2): NAGVMQNPRHLVRRRGQEARLRCSPMKGHSHVYWYRQLPEEGLKFMVYLQKENIIDESGMPKERFSAEFPKEGPSILRIQQVVRGDSAAYFCASSSTGSYTFGSGTRLTVV.

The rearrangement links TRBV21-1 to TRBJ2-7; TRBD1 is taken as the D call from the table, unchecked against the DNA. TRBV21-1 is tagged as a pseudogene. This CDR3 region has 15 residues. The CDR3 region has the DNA TGTGCCAGCAGCACCCAGACAGGGCCTGGCTACGAGCAGTACTTC. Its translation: CASSTQTGPGYEQYF.

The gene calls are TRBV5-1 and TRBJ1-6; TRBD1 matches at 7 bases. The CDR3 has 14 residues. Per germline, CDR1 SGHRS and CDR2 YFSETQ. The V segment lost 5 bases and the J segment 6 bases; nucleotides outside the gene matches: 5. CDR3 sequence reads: CASSLDRVNSPLHF. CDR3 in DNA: TGCGCCAGCAGTTTAGACAGGGTTAATTCACCCCTCCACTTT.

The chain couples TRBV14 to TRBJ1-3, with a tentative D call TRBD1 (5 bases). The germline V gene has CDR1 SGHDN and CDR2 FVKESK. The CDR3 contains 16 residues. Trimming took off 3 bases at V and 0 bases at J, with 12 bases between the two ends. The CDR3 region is CASSQGLLSSGNTIYF. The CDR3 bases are TGTGCCAGCAGCCAGGGACTCCTCAGCTCTGGAAACACCATATATTTT.

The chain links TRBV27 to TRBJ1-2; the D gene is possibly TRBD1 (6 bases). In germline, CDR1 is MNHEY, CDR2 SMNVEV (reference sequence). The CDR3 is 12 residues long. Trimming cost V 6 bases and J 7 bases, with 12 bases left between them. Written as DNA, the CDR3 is TGTGCCAGCAGGCAGGGGTCATTTGGCTACACCTTC. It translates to CASRQGSFGYTF.

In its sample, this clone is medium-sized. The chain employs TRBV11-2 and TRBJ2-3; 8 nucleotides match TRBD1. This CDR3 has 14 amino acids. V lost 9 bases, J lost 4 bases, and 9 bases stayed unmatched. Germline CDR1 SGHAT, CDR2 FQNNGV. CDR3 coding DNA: TGTGCCAGTACCGGACAGGGAGCGTCAGATACGCAGTATTTT. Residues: CASTGQGASDTQYF.

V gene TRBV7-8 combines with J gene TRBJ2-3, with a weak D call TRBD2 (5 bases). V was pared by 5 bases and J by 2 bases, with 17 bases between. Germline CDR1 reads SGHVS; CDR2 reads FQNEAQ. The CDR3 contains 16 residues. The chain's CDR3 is CASSRETTTPTDTQYF. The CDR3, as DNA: TGTGCCAGCAGCCGAGAGACTACTACCCCCACAGATACGCAGTATTTT.

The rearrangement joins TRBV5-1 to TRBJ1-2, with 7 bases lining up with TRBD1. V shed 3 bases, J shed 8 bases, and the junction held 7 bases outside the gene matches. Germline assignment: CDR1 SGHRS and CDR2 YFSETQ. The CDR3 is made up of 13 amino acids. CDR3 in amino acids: CASSYGTEEGYTF. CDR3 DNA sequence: TGCGCCAGCAGCTATGGGACAGAGGAGGGCTACACCTTC. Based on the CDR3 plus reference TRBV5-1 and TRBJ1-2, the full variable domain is KAGVTQTPRYLIKTRGQQVTLSCSPISGHRSVSWYQQTPGQGLQFLFEYFSETQRNKGNFPGRFSGRQFSNSRSEMNVSTLELGDSALYLCASSYGTEEGYTFGSGTRLTVV.

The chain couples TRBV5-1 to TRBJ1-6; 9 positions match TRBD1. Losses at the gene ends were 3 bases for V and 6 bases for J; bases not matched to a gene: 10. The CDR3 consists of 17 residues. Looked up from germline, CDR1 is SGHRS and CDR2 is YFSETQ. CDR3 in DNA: TGCGCCAGCAGCTCGGGCGGGACAGGGTCAGGTAATTCACCCCTCCACTTT. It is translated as CASSSGGTGSGNSPLHF. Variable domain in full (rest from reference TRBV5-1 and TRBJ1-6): KAGVTQTPRYLIKTRGQQVTLSCSPISGHRSVSWYQQTPGQGLQFLFEYFSETQRNKGNFPGRFSGRQFSNSRSEMNVSTLELGDSALYLCASSSGGTGSGNSPLHFGNGTRLTVT.

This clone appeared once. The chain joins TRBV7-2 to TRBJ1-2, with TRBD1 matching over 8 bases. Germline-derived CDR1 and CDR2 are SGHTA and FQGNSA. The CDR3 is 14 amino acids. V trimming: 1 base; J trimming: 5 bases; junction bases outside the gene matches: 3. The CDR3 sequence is CASSLGGQGYGYTF. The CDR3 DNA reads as TGTGCCAGCAGCTTAGGAGGACAGGGATATGGCTACACCTTC.